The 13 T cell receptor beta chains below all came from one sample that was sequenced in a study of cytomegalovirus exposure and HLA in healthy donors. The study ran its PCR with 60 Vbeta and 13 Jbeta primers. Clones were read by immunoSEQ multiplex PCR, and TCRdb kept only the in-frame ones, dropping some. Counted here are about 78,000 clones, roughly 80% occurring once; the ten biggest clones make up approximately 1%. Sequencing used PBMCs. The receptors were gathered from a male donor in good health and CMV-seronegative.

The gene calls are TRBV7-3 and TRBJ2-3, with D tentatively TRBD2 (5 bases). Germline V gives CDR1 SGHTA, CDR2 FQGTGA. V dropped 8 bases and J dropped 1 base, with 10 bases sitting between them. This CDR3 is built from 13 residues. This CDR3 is CASASAGTDTQYF. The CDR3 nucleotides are TGTGCCAGCGCCTCAGCGGGCACAGATACGCAGTATTTT.

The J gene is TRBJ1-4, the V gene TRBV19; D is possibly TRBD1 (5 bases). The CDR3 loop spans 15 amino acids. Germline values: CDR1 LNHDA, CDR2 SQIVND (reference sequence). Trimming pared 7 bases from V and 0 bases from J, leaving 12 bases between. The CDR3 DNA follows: TGTGCCAGTACCACGGGGGGGGCAACTAATGAAAAACTGTTTTTT. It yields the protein CASTTGGATNEKLFF.

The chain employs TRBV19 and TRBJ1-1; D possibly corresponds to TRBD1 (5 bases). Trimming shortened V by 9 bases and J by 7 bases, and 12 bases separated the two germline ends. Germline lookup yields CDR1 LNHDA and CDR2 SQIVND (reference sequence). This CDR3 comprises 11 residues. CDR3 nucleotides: TGTGCCAGCGCTACGCAGGGTGAAGCTTTCTTT. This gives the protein CASATQGEAFF.

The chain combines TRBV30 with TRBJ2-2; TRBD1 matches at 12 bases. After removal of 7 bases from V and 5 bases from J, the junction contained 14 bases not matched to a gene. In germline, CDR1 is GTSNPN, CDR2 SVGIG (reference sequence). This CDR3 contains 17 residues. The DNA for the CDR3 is TGTGCCTACTCACCGCGGGACAGGGGGCGCTGGACCGGGGAGCTGTTTTTT. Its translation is CAYSPRDRGRWTGELFF. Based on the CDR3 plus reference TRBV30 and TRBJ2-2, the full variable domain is SQTIHQWPATLVQPVGSPLSLECTVEGTSNPNLYWYRQAAGRGLQLLFYSVGIGQISSEVPQNLSASRPQDRQFILSSKKLLLSDSGFYLCAYSPRDRGRWTGELFFGEGSRLTVL.

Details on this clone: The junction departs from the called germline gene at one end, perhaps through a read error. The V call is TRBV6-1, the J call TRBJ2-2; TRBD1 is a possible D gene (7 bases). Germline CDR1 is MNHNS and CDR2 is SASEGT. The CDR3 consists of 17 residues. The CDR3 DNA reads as TGTGCCAGCACTGAAAACGCAGGGGGGCGGGACACCGGGGAGCTGTTTTTT. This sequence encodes CASTENAGGRDTGELFF.

DNA for the CDR3: TGCGCCAGCAGCCAAGATTGGGGCCGGATGACAGATACGCAGTATTTT. It codes for CASSQDWGRMTDTQYF. The chain employs TRBV4-3 and TRBJ2-3, with a tentative D call TRBD1 (5 bases). This CDR3 comprises 16 residues. Germline CDR1 is LGHNA and CDR2 is YSLEER. Trimming removed 0 bases from V and 3 bases from J, with 13 bases in between.

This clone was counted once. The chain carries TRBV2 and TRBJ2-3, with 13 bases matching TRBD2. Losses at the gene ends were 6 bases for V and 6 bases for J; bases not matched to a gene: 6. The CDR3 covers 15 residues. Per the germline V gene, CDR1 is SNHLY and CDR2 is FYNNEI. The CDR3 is CASRRTSGGSDTQYF. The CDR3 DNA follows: TGTGCCAGCAGACGGACTAGCGGGGGCTCCGATACGCAGTATTTT.

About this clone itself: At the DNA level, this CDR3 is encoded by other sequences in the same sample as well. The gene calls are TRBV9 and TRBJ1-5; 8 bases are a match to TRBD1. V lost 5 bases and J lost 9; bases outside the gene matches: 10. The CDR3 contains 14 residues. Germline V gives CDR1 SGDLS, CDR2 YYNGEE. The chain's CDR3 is CASSRGQDPPPQHF. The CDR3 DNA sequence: TGTGCCAGCAGTCGGGGACAGGATCCCCCGCCCCAGCATTTT.

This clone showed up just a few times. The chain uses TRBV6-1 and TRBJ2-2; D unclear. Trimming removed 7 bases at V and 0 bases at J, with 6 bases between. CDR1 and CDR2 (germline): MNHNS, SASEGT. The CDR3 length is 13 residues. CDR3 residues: CASTESNTGELFF. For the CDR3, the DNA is TGTGCCAGCACCGAGTCGAACACCGGGGAGCTGTTTTTT.

The CDR3 DNA reads as TGCGCCAGCAGCCCAGCGGGACACATATCCTACGAGCAGTACTTC. This gives the protein CASSPAGHISYEQYF. This chain connects TRBV5-1 to TRBJ2-7; D is possibly TRBD2 (7 bases). V lost 4 bases and J 1 base, leaving 15 bases between the germline ends. The CDR3 length is 15 residues. The V gene's germline CDR1 is SGHRS and CDR2 YFSETQ.

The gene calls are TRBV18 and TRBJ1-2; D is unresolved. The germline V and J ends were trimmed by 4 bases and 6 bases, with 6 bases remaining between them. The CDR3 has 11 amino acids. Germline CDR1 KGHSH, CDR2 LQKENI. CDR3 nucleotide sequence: TGTGCCAGCTCACGCGGGGATGGCTACACCTTC. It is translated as CASSRGDGYTF.

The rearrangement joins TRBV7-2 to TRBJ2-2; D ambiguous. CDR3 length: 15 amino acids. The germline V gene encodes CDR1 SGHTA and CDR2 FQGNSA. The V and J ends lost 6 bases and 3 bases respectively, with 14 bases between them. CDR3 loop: CASSTQPYYTGELFF. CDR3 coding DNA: TGTGCCAGCAGTACACAGCCCTACTACACCGGGGAGCTGTTTTTT.

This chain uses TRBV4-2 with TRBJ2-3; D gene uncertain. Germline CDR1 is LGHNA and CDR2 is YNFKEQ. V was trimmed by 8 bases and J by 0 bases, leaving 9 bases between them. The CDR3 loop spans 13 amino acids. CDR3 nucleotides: TGTGCCAGCTCGAGTGGTAGCACAGATACGCAGTATTTT. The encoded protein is CASSSGSTDTQYF.